A single sample is the source of the 12 T cell receptor beta chains below, sequenced in a study of T cell repertoires in cytomegalovirus infection. No antigens are known for them. TCRdb re-called the reads with MiXCR, one entry per CDR3 protein. The profile shows about 570,000 distinct CDR3 sequences, around 40% of them singletons. The sample consisted of cultured PBMCs, taken from culture after CMV antigen stimulation. The receptor source for this set is a human donor in good health (CMV status not recorded). Some clones in this sample may be carry-over from other donors' samples.

V usage is TRBV29-1 and J usage is TRBJ2-5; TRBD1 aligns across 7 bases. The germline CDR1 and CDR2 sequences are SQVTM and ANQGSEA. This CDR3 contains 12 residues. Trimming removed 6 bases from V and 2 bases from J; junction bases left unmatched: 3. CDR3: CSVQGEQETQYF. Written as DNA, the CDR3 is TGCAGCGTCCAGGGGGAACAAGAGACCCAGTACTTC.

J is TRBJ2-5 and V is TRBV11-2; 8 bases agree with TRBD2. The V gene's germline CDR1 is SGHAT and CDR2 FQNNGV. The V gene end was trimmed by 2 bases and the J gene end by 2 bases; junction bases not matched to a gene: 7. The CDR3 is made up of 16 amino acids. The CDR3 is CASSLRSGASQETQYF. The DNA of the CDR3 is TGTGCCAGCAGCTTACGTAGCGGGGCCTCTCAAGAGACCCAGTACTTC. Full variable domain (remainder filled in from reference TRBV11-2 and TRBJ2-5): EAGVAQSPRYKIIEKRQSVAFWCNPISGHATLYWYQQILGQGPKLLIQFQNNGVVDDSQLPKDRFSAERLKGVDSTLKIQPAKLEDSAVYLCASSLRSGASQETQYFGPGTRLLVL.

This sequence joins TRBV7-8 and TRBJ1-5; the D is unclear. Trimming stripped 4 bases from V and 2 bases from J, with 15 bases between. CDR3 length: 16 residues. CDR1 and CDR2 (germline): SGHVS, FQNEAQ. CDR3 sequence reads: CASSSPKGRGNQPQHF. CDR3 coding DNA: TGTGCCAGCAGCTCCCCAAAGGGCCGGGGCAATCAGCCCCAGCATTTT.

This clonotype was seen repeatedly, ten times or more. The chain recombines TRBV7-6 with TRBJ1-1; D is unresolved. With 1 base removed from V and 9 bases from J, the gap between germline ends came to 12 bases. The CDR3 contains 13 residues. Germline values: CDR1 SGHVS, CDR2 FNYEAQ. The CDR3 reads CASSLGTTHQAFF. CDR3 in DNA: TGTGCCAGCAGCTTAGGAACTACGCATCAAGCTTTCTTT. Combining the CDR3 with reference TRBV7-6 and TRBJ1-1 gives the whole variable domain GAGVSQSPRYKVTKRGQDVALRCDPISGHVSLYWYRQALGQGPEFLTYFNYEAQQDKSGLPNDRFSAERPEGSISTLTIQRTEQRDSAMYRCASSLGTTHQAFFGQGTRLTVV.

The chain employs TRBV6-2 or TRBV6-3 and TRBJ2-7, with 7 bases identical to TRBD2. The CDR3 runs 18 residues. Germline values: CDR1 MNHEY, CDR2 SVGEGT. The ends lost 6 bases at V and 0 bases at J; junction bases unmatched: 17. This CDR3 is CASRNLLGRERSSYEQYF. CDR3 nucleotides: TGTGCCAGCAGGAACCTCCTCGGGCGGGAGAGGAGCTCCTACGAGCAGTACTTC.

The chain has TRBV10-3 and TRBJ1-6, with 7 bases lining up with TRBD1. In germline, CDR1 is ENHRY, CDR2 SYGVKD. The CDR3 is 14 amino acids. V trimming: 7 bases; J trimming: 5 bases; junction bases outside the gene matches: 5. The CDR3 sequence: CAIKQTGDNSPLHF. Here the CDR3 DNA reads TGTGCCATCAAACAAACAGGGGATAATTCACCCCTCCACTTT.

This clonotype has more than one count but fewer than ten. The V and J genes are TRBV27 and TRBJ1-5; no definite D call. The V end was cut by 5 bases, the J end by 4 bases, with 12 bases between. CDR3 length equals 14 residues. Germline-derived CDR1 and CDR2 are MNHEY and SMNVEV (reference sequence). CDR3 coding DNA: TGTGCCAGCAGTCCCGGGGTGGGGAATCAGCCCCAGCATTTT. Encoded protein: CASSPGVGNQPQHF.

This clonotype was seen only a few times. V is TRBV12-3 or TRBV12-4 and J is TRBJ2-1; the D gene is possibly TRBD2 (6 bases). V lost 8 bases to trimming and J lost 10 bases, with 12 bases between them. This CDR3 spans 11 amino acids. The CDR3 nucleotides read TGTGCCAGCGGACTAAGTCGGGAGCAGTTCTTC. Translation: CASGLSREQFF.

The chain couples TRBV6-1 to TRBJ1-1; D is unclear. The CDR3 runs 12 residues. The germline gives CDR1 MNHNS, CDR2 SASEGT. V lost 6 bases and J lost 0, with 5 bases in between. The CDR3 reads CASSTMNTEAFF. CDR3 in DNA: TGTGCCAGCAGCACTATGAACACTGAAGCTTTCTTT.

The V and J genes are TRBV5-6 and TRBJ2-1; TRBD2 aligns across 9 bases. The length of the CDR3 is 16 residues. Trimming removed 0 bases from V and 5 bases from J; junction bases left unmatched: 6. Germline CDR1 reads SGHDT; CDR2 reads YYEEEE. CDR3 DNA: TGTGCCAGCAGCTTGGTCGGCGGGGGGGCACACAATGAGCAGTTCTTC. Its protein product is CASSLVGGGAHNEQFF.

The rearrangement joins TRBV20-1 to TRBJ2-1, with 13 nucleotides matching TRBD2. Germline lookup yields CDR1 DFQATT and CDR2 SNEGSKA (reference sequence). V dropped 4 bases and J dropped 3; count of bases not matched to a gene: 6. The CDR3 has 16 amino acids. The CDR3 protein is CSATGTSGVNYNEQFF. DNA of the CDR3: TGCAGTGCTACGGGGACTAGCGGGGTTAACTACAATGAGCAGTTCTTC.

The J gene is TRBJ1-5, the V gene TRBV2, with D uncertain. Germline V gene sequence: CDR1 SNHLY, CDR2 FYNNEI. This CDR3 spans 12 amino acids. V lost 6 bases and J lost 6, with 9 bases in between. CDR3 in amino acids: CASREDGQPQHF. The CDR3 DNA follows: TGTGCCAGCAGGGAGGATGGTCAGCCCCAGCATTTT.